Detailed here is one TCR beta chain. This clonotype was picked up a small number of times. Its cognate antigen has yet to be identified. Base-call qualities are not available, and no considerably larger clone is one nucleotide away. The TCR beta CDR3 regions were amplified from the RNA transcripts. The TCR CDR3 was subjected to a first round of RT-PCR using the HTBI primer set and the Qiagen OneStep RT-PCR kit. A second multiplex PCR round built the libraries, followed by size selection and purification. Libraries were sequenced paired-end with 100 bp reads on an Illumina HiSeq2000. From the authors' description of their analysis: Raw data were processed with SOAPnuke, discarding reads with adapters, uncalled bases, mean Phred below 15, or no exact constant-primer or identifier match. COPE v1.2.5 was used to merge the high-quality paired reads, and each unique nucleotide sequence was defined as a clonotype. MiTCR v1.1 was used to align clonotypes to the IMGT TRBV, TRBD and TRBJ reference segments. The analysis was restricted to V-J combinations with a frequency above 0.0001, which together covered about 99% of the repertoires. A TCS score was defined as the ratio between F50 (clonal expansion) and ExV (chaos), using BLOSUM62-based TCRdist between CDR3 peptides within each V-J. Welch's t-statistics and random forest reduced around 520 V-J features to 13, which were used in a naive Bayes classifier (R e1071). TCRdb reworked the public reads: Q25 trimming with fastp, MiXCR clone assembly, productive beta chains retained. Each entry is one CDR3 protein sequence, shown with its most common DNA and genes. The V and J calls were not made by the authors but by TCRdb's processing. The sample table records 550,000 to 650,000 distinct CDR3 sequences; approximately 15% of these occur just once. 11% to 15% of the sample lies in the top ten.

These data originate in a study of T cells in Graves' hyperthyroidism and ophthalmopathy (dated by TCRdb to about 2019). Some background on the complete study: Peripheral blood samples were taken at the time of initial diagnosis, prior to any treatment. An independent validation cohort of about 19 hyperthyroidism patients and 17 patients who later progressed to ophthalmopathy tested prospective prediction of ophthalmopathy. The roughly 100 discovery patients were randomly split 7:3 into training and test sets. To identify TCR V-J signatures that set the groups apart, the researchers used a discovery cohort of about a hundred patients, made up of fewer than 50 with Graves' ophthalmopathy and about 55 with stable Graves' hyperthyroidism. Following sampling, methimazole starting at 30 mg daily was given to hyperthyroidism patients, and high-dose intravenous methylprednisolone was given to ophthalmopathy patients. The study also compared thyroid tissue and blood T-cell repertoires from over 5 Graves' hyperthyroidism patients. The paper describes TCR Vbeta CDR3 sequencing of roughly 130 peripheral blood samples, made up of 43 ophthalmopathy patients, more than 70 hyperthyroidism patients and 17 progressor patients. Broader findings and caveats from the paper: Most expanded thyroid clonotypes (frequency above 0.001) were also detected in blood, suggesting blood repertoires may reflect thyroid immune responses. No statistical method was used to set the sample size in advance, and investigators knew the group allocation. In validation, progression to ophthalmopathy was predicted by the model with around 71% sensitivity and under 85% specificity, a median of roughly six months before onset. In cross-validation, a model built on a 13 V-J signature told ophthalmopathy apart from stable hyperthyroidism with about 90% sensitivity and approximately 81% specificity, and in testing the same model reached 80%/75%.

V is clipped by 1 base and J by 3 bases, and the sequence between their germline boundaries is 15 bases long. The germline V gene (reference sequence) supplies CDR1 DFQATT and CDR2 SNEGSKA. From its cysteine to its phenylalanine, the CDR3 spans 15 amino acids. Only the CDR3 region is kept as DNA, spanning 45 bases read in frame from base 1. A patient counted as having stable Graves' hyperthyroidism if no progression to ophthalmopathy occurred over 18 months of follow-up. The hyperthyroidism patients were between 18 and 65 years old and newly diagnosed, with a disease duration of less than 2 months. Patients with uncontrolled infections, other autoimmune diseases, pregnancy or lactation were excluded. Clinical symptoms, serum thyroxine and TRAb, thyroid ultrasound, and orbital computed tomography formed the basis for the diagnoses. PBMCs were isolated from about 9.1 ml of fresh peripheral blood by Ficoll-Paque density gradient centrifugation. Total RNA was extracted with Trizol reagent, and quality was checked on an Agilent 2100 Bioanalyzer.

This clonotype was obtained from a woman between 40 and 50 years old with Graves' hyperthyroidism. Material for sequencing was blood. This chain is built from TRBV20-1 and TRBJ1-2; too little of a D gene remains to name it. Read as DNA, the sequence is TGCAGTGCTAGAGCCAATACCGGACCAGACTATGGCTACACCTTC. Translated, this gives CSARANTGPDYGYTF.